The text below deals with one T cell receptor (beta chain). These data belong to a study of shared clonotypes between healthy human individuals. Assay execution proceeded at the deep level. Assay used: immunoSEQ multiplex PCR; TCRdb lists only in-frame clones, some missing. The sample records about 2 million clones, approximately 94% being singletons. Only CD45RO-negative cells positively selected for CCR7 counted as naive CD8 cells, so terminally differentiated effector memory CD45RA+ cells were excluded. Germline assignment: CDR1 SGDLS and CDR2 YYNGEE. The CDR3 sequence is 16 residues long. Trimming left V 0 bases short and J 3 bases short, with 15 bases between.

Source material: naive CD8+ T cells sorted from blood. The clonotype originates from a man between 18 and 35 years old in good health. The chain carries TRBV9 and TRBJ1-1, with unresolved D. Here the CDR3 DNA reads TGTGCCAGCAGCGTAGAGGGAGCGGCGCCGGACACTGAAGCTTTCTTT. Protein sequence: CASSVEGAAPDTEAFF.